One and the same sample provided the 31 T cell receptor beta chains below, sequenced in a study of CD8 T cells in Susac syndrome. Random-hexamer reverse transcription was applied to about 0.5 to 1 ug RNA. Each CDR3 protein gets one entry after TCRdb re-called the immunoSEQ multiplex PCR reads with MiXCR. Of more than 65,000 distinct CDR3 sequences in the sample, 85% to 95% were seen once. The sequenced sample was CD8+ T cells from PBMCs. Receptors were obtained from a human donor with Susac syndrome.

The V gene is TRBV7-9, the J gene TRBJ2-1; 14 positions match TRBD2. Germline values: CDR1 SEHNR, CDR2 FQNEAQ (reference sequence). The CDR3 sequence is 16 residues long. Germline trimming cut 2 bases from V and 10 bases from J; bases unmatched to any gene: 7. For the CDR3, the DNA is TGTGCCAGCAGCTTACCCCGACTAGCGGGAGGGCGGGAGCAGTTCTTC. Its protein is CASSLPRLAGGREQFF.

CDR3 bases: TGTGCCAGCAGCAAAGGAGGGATCGAGCAGTACTTC. Translation gives CASSKGGIEQYF. The rearrangement joins TRBV21-1 to TRBJ2-7; TRBD2 is the table's D call, not checked against the DNA. TRBV21-1 represents a pseudogene. The CDR3 is 12 residues long.

The chain combines TRBV23-1 with TRBJ2-7, with a tentative D call TRBD1 (6 bases). TRBV23-1 is filed as an ORF, its function uncertain. This CDR3 has 13 residues. V lost 4 bases to trimming and J lost 3 bases, with 10 bases between them. DNA for the CDR3: TGCGCCAGCAGTCCTAGGGGGTTCTACGAGCAGTACTTC. It specifies CASSPRGFYEQYF.

The J gene is TRBJ2-1, the V gene TRBV12-3 or TRBV12-4; perhaps TRBD1 as D (5 bases). The CDR3 sequence is 12 residues long. V was pared by 4 bases and J by 4 bases, with 5 bases between. The chain's CDR3 is CASSYRYNEQFF. As DNA, the CDR3 is TGTGCCAGCAGTTACAGGTACAATGAGCAGTTCTTC.

This chain connects TRBV7-9 to TRBJ1-1; TRBD1 might be the D (5 bases). CDR3 size: 14 residues. The V gene lost 5 bases and the J gene lost 1 base, with 11 bases spanning the gap. From germline, CDR1 is SEHNR and CDR2 FQNEAQ (reference sequence). The CDR3 DNA reads TGTGCCAGCAGCGTCGGACAAGCGAACACTGAAGCTTTCTTT. Protein: CASSVGQANTEAFF.

The sample holds a few counts of this clonotype. The chain couples TRBV28 to TRBJ2-3, with 9 bases fitting TRBD1. J gave up 5 bases and V 2 bases, and 8 bases lay outside the gene matches. In germline, CDR1 is MDHEN, CDR2 SYDVKM. The CDR3 loop spans 16 amino acids. CDR3 loop: CASSLGDREGRDTQYF. CDR3 in DNA: TGTGCCAGCAGTTTAGGGGACAGGGAAGGTCGAGATACGCAGTATTTT.

This chain connects TRBV30 to TRBJ1-5; maybe TRBD1 (5 bases). The V and J ends lost 1 base and 5 bases respectively, with 15 bases between them. Germline CDR1 reads GTSNPN; CDR2 reads SVGIG (reference sequence). The CDR3 totals 15 residues. In DNA, the CDR3 is TGTGCCTGGAGTGCGGGTGGGACGGATTATCAGCCCCAGCATTTT. This codes for CAWSAGGTDYQPQHF.

V and J are TRBV4-1 and TRBJ2-5, with a weak D call TRBD2 (6 bases). Germline CDR1 reads MGHRA; CDR2 reads YSYEKL. The CDR3 has 16 amino acids. The V end was cut by 2 bases, the J end by 4 bases, with 17 bases between. CDR3: CASSQNPGTLGETQYF. Here the CDR3 DNA reads TGCGCCAGCAGCCAAAATCCAGGGACTCTAGGAGAGACCCAGTACTTC.

The rearrangement uses TRBV4-1 and TRBJ2-7, with 8 nucleotides matching TRBD1. The junction had 11 bases not matched to a gene; V was cut back by 3 bases and J by 4 bases. The germline CDR1 and CDR2 sequences are MGHRA and YSYEKL. The CDR3 sequence is 16 residues long. CDR3 sequence (DNA): TGCGCCAGCAGCCACGAGACAGGGGATTTGGGGTACGAGCAGTACTTC. Its translation: CASSHETGDLGYEQYF.

The chain recombines TRBV7-9 with TRBJ1-2; tentative D call: TRBD1 (6 bases). The V end was cut by 3 bases, the J end by 6 bases, with 11 bases between. This CDR3 has 13 amino acids. Germline assignment: CDR1 SEHNR and CDR2 FQNEAQ (reference sequence). The CDR3 bases are TGTGCCAGCAGCTTGCACCAGGGGAATGGCTACACCTTC. Protein: CASSLHQGNGYTF.

J is TRBJ2-3 and V is TRBV13; D possibly corresponds to TRBD2 (5 bases). V dropped 3 bases and J dropped 0 bases, with 7 bases sitting between them. The CDR3 runs 14 residues. Germline loops: CDR1 PRHDT, CDR2 FYEKMQ (reference sequence). CDR3 residues: CASSFRTSTDTQYF. The CDR3 DNA sequence: TGTGCCAGCAGCTTCCGGACTAGCACAGATACGCAGTATTTT.

The chain recombines TRBV29-1 with TRBJ2-1, with 8 bases lining up with TRBD2. Germline V gene data show CDR1 as SQVTM and CDR2 as ANQGSEA. This CDR3 is 13 amino acids long. DNA of the CDR3: TGCAACACGGGAGGGCGGCCGGTCAATGAGCAGTTCTTC. Encoded protein: CNTGGRPVNEQFF.

This sequence joins TRBV20-1 and TRBJ2-1; D gene unclear. In germline, CDR1 is DFQATT, CDR2 SNEGSKA (reference sequence). The CDR3 spans 14 residues. V was cut by 6 bases and J by 6 bases, with 18 bases left in between. CDR3 sequence: CSAPPRKGINEQFF. CDR3 sequence (DNA): TGCAGTGCCCCCCCCCGTAAGGGCATCAATGAGCAGTTCTTC.

As to this clonotype: A junction end diverges from the germline sequence, so it may reflect a read error. Here the CDR3 reads CASTEISSGLTTDTQYF. As DNA, the CDR3 is TGTGCCAGCACTGAAATCTCTAGCGGACTTACCACAGATACGCAGTATTTT. The chain joins TRBV2 to TRBJ2-3; TRBD2 matches at 7 bases. CDR1 SNHLY and CDR2 FYNNEI come from the germline V gene. The CDR3 has 17 amino acids.

The chain uses TRBV9 and TRBJ2-1, with D perhaps assigned TRBD1 or TRBD2 (5 bases each). Germline V gene data show CDR1 as SGDLS and CDR2 as YYNGEE. This CDR3 has 15 amino acids. Trimming shortened V by 4 bases and J by 7 bases, and 18 bases separated the two germline ends. CDR3 sequence reads: CASSQGGGVGNEQFF. The DNA for the CDR3 is TGTGCCAGCAGCCAAGGTGGGGGAGTTGGGAATGAGCAGTTCTTC.

The V and J genes are TRBV29-1 and TRBJ2-7; the D gene is possibly TRBD2 (5 bases). CDR1 is SQVTM and CDR2 is ANQGSEA in the germline V gene. V was trimmed by 6 bases and J by 0 bases, leaving 15 bases between them. The CDR3 length is 14 residues. CDR3 nucleotides: TGCAGCGTCCAAGGACTTGAGTCCTCCTACGAGCAGTACTTC. Its protein is CSVQGLESSYEQYF.

The count of this clonotype is one. The chain combines TRBV7-8 with TRBJ2-7; tentatively, D is TRBD1 (5 bases). Trimming shortened V by 3 bases and J by 0 bases, and 12 bases separated the two germline ends. The CDR3 length is 15 residues. The V gene's germline CDR1 is SGHVS and CDR2 FQNEAQ. The CDR3 DNA is TGTGCCAGCAGCTTGGGGCGGCAAAGCTCCTACGAGCAGTACTTC. Encoded protein: CASSLGRQSSYEQYF.

This clonotype has a single count. The V gene is TRBV27, the J gene TRBJ2-2, with 7 bases fitting TRBD2. Germline V gene data show CDR1 as MNHEY and CDR2 as SMNVEV (reference sequence). This CDR3 comprises 16 residues. Trimming at V came to 0 bases and at J to 5 bases, leaving 6 bases not matched to a gene. The DNA for the CDR3 is TGTGCCAGCAGTTTATCGGCGGGAGAGGTAACCGGGGAGCTGTTTTTT. This translates into CASSLSAGEVTGELFF.

The V and J genes are TRBV7-9 and TRBJ1-1; D unresolved. CDR1 and CDR2 from the germline V gene are SEHNR and FQNEAQ (reference sequence). There are 13 residues in the CDR3. Deletions cut 5 bases from V and 4 bases from J, with 11 bases between. The CDR3 spells CASSLKPGTEAFF. The CDR3 DNA sequence: TGTGCCAGCAGCCTCAAACCAGGCACTGAAGCTTTCTTT.

The V and J genes are TRBV29-1 and TRBJ2-5, with a weak D call TRBD2 (5 bases). Per the germline V gene, CDR1 is SQVTM and CDR2 is ANQGSEA. Between the trimmed V and J ends, which lost 4 bases and 3 bases, there was a span of 12 bases. The CDR3 length is 13 residues. The CDR3 loop reads CSVAGDWEETQYF. CDR3 DNA sequence: TGCAGCGTTGCCGGGGATTGGGAAGAGACCCAGTACTTC.

The rearrangement joins TRBV7-6 to TRBJ1-1, with D possibly matching TRBD1 (5 bases). V dropped 2 bases and J dropped 0 bases, with 10 bases sitting between them. The CDR3 sequence is 15 residues long. CDR1 is SGHVS, CDR2 FNYEAQ, per germline. CDR3 sequence (DNA): TGTGCCAGCAGCTTAATGACAGACCTGAACACTGAAGCTTTCTTT. This codes for CASSLMTDLNTEAFF.

This rearrangement joins TRBV25-1 to TRBJ2-7; no clear D. Looked up from germline, CDR1 is MGHDK and CDR2 is SYGVNS. V lost 3 bases and J 0 bases, leaving 9 bases between the germline ends. This CDR3 is 14 amino acids long. CDR3 nucleotide sequence: TGTGCCAGCAGTGAGTGGCAGAGCTCCTACGAGCAGTACTTC. Translating it yields CASSEWQSSYEQYF.

This sequence joins TRBV18 and TRBJ1-5; a weak D match, TRBD1 (6 bases). Between the trimmed V and J ends, which lost 2 bases and 2 bases, there was a span of 7 bases. There are 14 residues in the CDR3. Germline assignment: CDR1 KGHSH and CDR2 LQKENI. This CDR3 reads CASSPGGGNQPQHF. The CDR3 bases are TGTGCCAGCTCACCAGGGGGCGGCAATCAGCCCCAGCATTTT.

The J gene is TRBJ1-2, the V gene TRBV6-5; D is undetermined. V lost 0 bases, J lost 1 base, and 9 bases lay in between. This CDR3 spans 15 amino acids. CDR1 and CDR2 (germline): MNHEY, SVGAGI. The CDR3 here is CASSYSAGSNYGYTF. The CDR3, as DNA: TGTGCCAGCAGTTACTCGGCCGGGAGTAACTATGGCTACACCTTC.

The V gene is TRBV6-2 or TRBV6-3, the J gene TRBJ2-3, with D perhaps TRBD2 (6 bases). Germline values: CDR1 MNHEY, CDR2 SVGEGT. The germline V and J ends were trimmed by 5 bases and 2 bases, with 14 bases remaining between them. This CDR3 spans 15 amino acids. DNA of the CDR3: TGTGCCAGCAGTACTCCGGGGGAGGCCACAGATACGCAGTATTTT. It encodes CASSTPGEATDTQYF.

The chain uses TRBV24-1 and TRBJ1-1; D remains ambiguous. The CDR3 contains 11 residues. The germline V gene has CDR1 KGHDR and CDR2 SFDVKD. Trimming removed 5 bases at V and 10 bases at J, with 10 bases between. In nucleotides, the CDR3 is TGTGCCACCAGTGGTGGGGATGGAGCTTTCTTT. Residues: CATSGGDGAFF.

The chain has TRBV20-1 and TRBJ1-4; no clear D. The CDR3 has 12 residues. V dropped 3 bases and J dropped 10 bases, with 12 bases sitting between them. Germline CDR1 and CDR2: DFQATT and SNEGSKA (reference sequence). CDR3 DNA sequence: TGCAGTGCTAGGTCCGAGGAGGGAAAACTGTTTTTT. As protein: CSARSEEGKLFF.

V and J are TRBV18 and TRBJ2-2; D not resolved. Germline V gene lookup returns CDR1 KGHSH and CDR2 LQKENI. This CDR3 comprises 16 residues. V was cut by 0 bases and J by 0 bases, with 8 bases left in between. CDR3 bases: TGTGCCAGCTCACCACCCGAGGTCACGAACACCGGGGAGCTGTTTTTT. Encoded protein: CASSPPEVTNTGELFF. The whole variable domain, filled in from reference TRBV18 and TRBJ2-2, reads NAGVMQNPRHLVRRRGQEARLRCSPMKGHSHVYWYRQLPEEGLKFMVYLQKENIIDESGMPKERFSAEFPKEGPSILRIQQVVRGDSAAYFCASSPPEVTNTGELFFGEGSRLTVL.

This chain links TRBV7-8 with TRBJ2-1; TRBD2 matches 9 bases. V lost 0 bases and J lost 3; bases outside the gene matches: 3. CDR1 is SGHVS, CDR2 FQNEAQ, per germline. The CDR3 has 16 amino acids. CDR3 loop: CASSLALAGFYNEQFF. For the CDR3, the DNA is TGTGCCAGCAGCTTAGCTCTAGCGGGATTCTACAATGAGCAGTTCTTC.

This chain links TRBV9 with TRBJ2-2; TRBD1 matches 10 bases. After removal of 3 bases from V and 5 bases from J, the junction contained 4 bases not matched to a gene. The CDR3 has 15 residues. The V gene's germline CDR1 is SGDLS and CDR2 YYNGEE. The chain's CDR3 is CASSEGQGYTGELFF. The CDR3 DNA reads TGTGCCAGCAGCGAGGGACAGGGGTATACCGGGGAGCTGTTTTTT.

CDR3 coding DNA: TGTGCCTGGAGTGTACGGGACAACCAAGAGACCCAGTACTTC. Protein: CAWSVRDNQETQYF. The rearrangement links TRBV30 to TRBJ2-5; the D gene is possibly TRBD1 (6 bases). V lost 0 bases to trimming and J lost 0 bases, with 8 bases between them. CDR3 length: 14 amino acids. Germline loops: CDR1 GTSNPN, CDR2 SVGIG (reference sequence).